This TCR beta chain appears in the sequencing data of a study of tissue T cells after allogeneic stem cell transplantation. The study's findings and limits: Only a limited share of tissue TCRs appeared in blood or spleen.

The time point here: mouse harvest day 14 after allogeneic transplant. The graft held 10^6 splenic CD5+ T cells and 10^7 T-cell-depleted bone marrow cells. Sequencing of TCRbeta CDR3 at survey depth gave sequences and template counts. Repertoires were generated with immunoSEQ multiplex PCR, while TCRdb's copy carries only in-frame clones and drops some. The data show around 7,900 clones, around 37% seen once. Concerning this clone: Its antigen is as yet unknown. The genes are named according to mouse. The CDR3 extends 1 residue past the end of the read, so its final part is completed from the germline J gene.

CDR3 length: 14 residues. Trimming removed 0 bases from V and 4 bases from J, with 10 bases in between. The V gene's germline CDR1 is NSHNY and CDR2 SYGAGN. The V and J genes are TRBV13-1 and TRBJ1-1; TRBD1 is a possible D gene (6 bases). The sample comprised skin. The clonotype originates from a female BALB/c mouse given C57BL/6 T cells with graft-versus-host disease after an allogeneic hematopoietic cell transplant. CDR3 in amino acids: CASSDGGQGTEVFF. The CDR3 bases that were read are TGTGCCAGCAGTGATGGGGGGCAAGGCACAGAAGTCTTC.